The TCR beta chain under discussion was sequenced for a study of response to subunit inactivated influenza vaccine. This clonotype was found many times. Trimming removed 8 bases at V and 3 bases at J, with 16 bases between. Germline assignment: CDR1 ENHRY and CDR2 SYGVKD. The CDR3 has 14 amino acids. One entry per CDR3 protein results from TCRdb running MiXCR on the RT-PCR reads. The profile shows around 750,000 distinct CDR3 sequences, 21% of them singletons. This receptor was obtained from a man aged 50-59 years who received an inactivated influenza vaccine. This chain connects TRBV10-3 to TRBJ1-1, with D tentatively TRBD1 (6 bases). Material: PBMCs from blood, obtained roughly 5 days after vaccination. The CDR3 sequence: CAIRGGSTHTEAFF. The DNA for the CDR3 is TGTGCCATCCGAGGGGGATCGACCCACACTGAAGCTTTCTTT.